This T cell receptor (beta chain) emerged from a study of beta chain features in type 1 diabetes. The CDR3 contains 15 residues. Germline CDR1 KGHSH, CDR2 LQKENI. V was pared by 0 bases and J by 4 bases, with 3 bases of the junction left unmatched. This clone was detected a few times. Expressed TCRB transcripts were sequenced because the isolated RNA had all been reverse transcribed beforehand. Profiled with immunoSEQ multiplex PCR; TCRdb holds only in-frame clones, not every one. The top ten clones hold about 0.042% of a sample with 450,000 or so clones, about an eighth of them seen once. The clonotype was recovered from a woman under 30 in good health. Material for sequencing was naive CD4+ T cells from blood. The rearrangement joins TRBV18 to TRBJ2-5; 9 nucleotides agree with TRBD1. In DNA, the CDR3 is TGTGCCAGCTCACCACCTACAGGGGGCCGAGAGACCCAGTACTTC. It yields the protein CASSPPTGGRETQYF.